This TCR beta chain is drawn from a study of blood T cells in healthy people across ages. This clonotype was seen just once. Germline V CDR1 and CDR2: SGHTA, FQGNSA. With V trimmed by 5 bases and J by 5 bases, 9 bases remained unmatched. The CDR3 extends over 15 amino acids. Combining a sample-barcoded 5' primer with a J-beta primer mix, a second PCR ran for roughly 7 to 11 cycles. Researchers report that each sample yielded at least 3 million CDR3-containing paired-end reads. TCRdb reanalysed the 5' RACE reads using MiXCR and keeps one entry per CDR3 protein. Here the sample spans 780,000 or so distinct CDR3 sequences, around three fifths being singletons. Researchers collected around 10 milliliters of peripheral blood from every single donor. Total RNA was extracted at no less than 5.5 micrograms per sample.

The chain carries TRBV7-2 and TRBJ1-1; TRBD1 matches at 9 bases. Sequencing was done on a sample of blood. The sequence was collected from a man in his forties in good health. This chain's CDR3 is CASSEQQGAWTEAFF. In DNA, the CDR3 is TGTGCCAGCAGCGAACAACAGGGGGCGTGGACTGAAGCTTTCTTT.